These T cell receptor beta chains were read from a single sample in a study of blood T cell repertoires in COVID-19. Assay used: immunoSEQ multiplex PCR; TCRdb lists only in-frame clones, some missing. The data hold 100,000 or so clones, with roughly nine tenths observed a single time. Specimen: peripheral blood. The source of these receptors is a man aged 45-60 years with acute or convalescent COVID-19. CDR3s leave out the opening cysteine and the closing phenylalanine or tryptophan. The D gene is left open where the match is weak. Not all rows give a size; the values are once, few, many and, for expanded clones, a class.

v_call clone_size d_call cdr3_aa
TRBV28 . TRBD1 ASRSGTDFYEQY
TRBV29-1 . . SAPLKQGYEQY
TRBV19 . . ASSPLDSTEAF
TRBV27 . . ASSLHGEDYGYT
TRBV28 . TRBD1 ASSLNRGQPQH
TRBV13 . . ASSATGTLGEKLF
TRBV19 once TRBD2 ASSIFPGTSGGDTQY
TRBV5-1 . TRBD2 ASSTGLATYEQY
TRBV7-3 once . ASRLDRAGTGELF
TRBV19 . TRBD1 ARDKQGKETQY
TRBV18 . TRBD2 ASSNGGTSNTQY
TRBV27 . . ASSIRVPVITGELF
TRBV18 once TRBD1 ASSPRTGDTEAF
TRBV2 . . ASSEEVVAYEQY
TRBV5-4 few . ASSFLEGRGQY
TRBV5-1 . TRBD1 ASSLGGQVTGELF